This T cell receptor (beta chain) is drawn from a study of OX40 agonist ivuxolimab in advanced cancers. Trimming stripped 4 bases from V and 0 bases from J, with 12 bases between. Germline loops: CDR1 MDHEN, CDR2 SYDVKM. The CDR3 sequence is 16 residues long. Assay: immunoSEQ multiplex PCR; the TCRdb copy retains only in-frame clones and omits some. The sample lists fewer than 40,000 clones, more than 60% occurring once. Remarks on this clone: What it binds is not known.

Study-wide findings and caveats: Certain nonresponding patients likewise had low normalized T-cell clonal expansion.

Autoimmune disease history or systemic immunosuppression barred patients. The specimen comprised CD4+ or CD8+ T cells sorted from blood, sampled in a trial of the OX40 agonist ivuxolimab. The rearrangement links TRBV28 to TRBJ1-4; D is unresolved. The TCR was taken from an adult with an advanced solid tumor such as melanoma, head and neck, liver or kidney cancer. CDR3 DNA sequence: TGTGCCAGCAGTTCGCTAGGGCCTGCAACTAATGAAAAACTGTTTTTT. Translating it yields CASSSLGPATNEKLFF.